Listed below are T cell receptor beta chains from one sample, sequenced in a study of Ad26.COV2.S vaccination and SARS-CoV-2 variants. Sequencing used immunoSEQ multiplex PCR; TCRdb keeps in-frame clones, though not all of them. The data show roughly 330,000 clones, approximately 87% seen once. The starting material was peripheral blood, obtained in a trial of Ad26.COV2.S vaccine versus placebo. All receptors come from a person aged 18-65 years who received the Ad26.COV2.S COVID-19 vaccine or a placebo. CDR3s include the opening cysteine and the closing phenylalanine or tryptophan. A D gene is named only where the DNA matches it firmly. Only part of the rows carry a size: once, few, many, or a class if the clone is expanded.

CASSPESGNTIYF | TGTGCCAGTAGTCCGGAATCTGGAAACACCATATATTTT | NA | TRBV19 | NA | 13 | TRBJ1-3
CASSMGGYGYTF | TGTGCCAGTAGTATGGGAGGGTACGGCTACACCTTC | NA | TRBV19 | NA | 12 | TRBJ1-2
CASSKGSGRADEQFF | TGTGCCAGCAGCAAAGGTAGCGGGAGGGCAGATGAGCAGTTCTTC | TRBD2 | TRBV9 | NA | 15 | TRBJ2-1
CASRSRNEQFF | TGTGCCAGCCGATCTCGGAATGAGCAGTTCTTC | NA | TRBV2 | NA | 11 | TRBJ2-1
CASSFGGGTEAFF | TGTGCCAGCAGTTTTGGCGGGGGCACTGAAGCTTTCTTT | NA | TRBV12-3/TRBV12-4 | few | 13 | TRBJ1-1
CASSYSRGNGNTIYF | TGTGCCAGCAGTTACTCGAGAGGGAACGGAAACACCATATATTTT | NA | TRBV6-5 | NA | 15 | TRBJ1-3
CASSIQAPPDEQYF | TGTGCCAGTAGTATACAGGCTCCTCCGGACGAGCAGTACTTC | NA | TRBV19 | NA | 14 | TRBJ2-7
CASSQDSDRAQPQHF | TGCGCCAGCAGCCAAGATTCAGACAGGGCCCAGCCCCAGCATTTT | TRBD1 | TRBV4-3 | few | 15 | TRBJ1-5
CASRPRPGGPGELFF | TGTGCCAGCCGTCCGCGGCCGGGGGGGCCCGGGGAGCTGTTTTTT | TRBD2 | TRBV7-6 | NA | 15 | TRBJ2-2
CASSRITPDTQYF | TGTGCCAGCAGCCGGATCACCCCAGATACGCAGTATTTT | NA | TRBV7-2 | NA | 13 | TRBJ2-3
CASRRAAGNTIYF | TGTGCCAGTAGACGCGCAGCTGGAAACACCATATATTTT | NA | TRBV19 | few | 13 | TRBJ1-3
CASSQLQLAKNIQYF | TGCGCCAGCAGCCAATTACAGCTAGCCAAAAACATTCAGTACTTC | NA | TRBV4-1 | NA | 15 | TRBJ2-4
CASSFRSTNEKLFF | TGTGCCAGCAGCTTCAGGTCCACTAATGAAAAACTGTTTTTT | NA | TRBV7-9 | NA | 14 | TRBJ1-4
CASSPGTSTYEQYF | TGTGCCAGCAGTCCCGGGACTTCTACCTACGAGCAGTACTTC | NA | TRBV6-5 | NA | 14 | TRBJ2-7
CASSIWRNTEAFF | TGTGCCAGTAGTATTTGGAGAAACACTGAAGCTTTCTTT | NA | TRBV19 | NA | 13 | TRBJ1-1
CASSPFPGQDSPLHF | TGTGCCAGCTCACCATTCCCGGGACAAGATTCACCCCTCCACTTT | NA | TRBV18 | few | 15 | TRBJ1-6
CASGPQGRGPNSPLHF | TGTGCTAGTGGTCCCCAAGGGAGGGGGCCCAATTCACCCCTCCACTTT | TRBD1 | TRBV12-5 | NA | 16 | TRBJ1-6
CASSFTGQNTEAFF | TGCGCCAGCAGCTTCACAGGCCAAAACACTGAAGCTTTCTTT | NA | TRBV4-1 | NA | 14 | TRBJ1-1
CASSYGGYNEQFF | TGCGCCAGCAGTTACGGGGGCTACAATGAGCAGTTCTTC | NA | TRBV10-1 | once | 13 | TRBJ2-1
CASSPRTDTQYF | TGTGCCAGCTCACCGCGAACAGATACGCAGTATTTT | NA | TRBV18 | NA | 12 | TRBJ2-3
CSVVTTGANTGELFF | TGCAGCGTTGTTACGACAGGCGCGAACACCGGGGAGCTGTTTTTT | NA | TRBV29-1 | NA | 15 | TRBJ2-2
CASSPRDRENYGYTF | TGTGCCAGCAGCCCCCGGGACAGGGAAAACTATGGCTACACCTTC | TRBD1 | TRBV5-6 | NA | 15 | TRBJ1-2
CASTDQDRRLSIQYF | TGTGCCAGTACCGATCAGGACAGGCGACTTAGCATTCAGTACTTC | TRBD1 | TRBV19 | NA | 15 | TRBJ2-4